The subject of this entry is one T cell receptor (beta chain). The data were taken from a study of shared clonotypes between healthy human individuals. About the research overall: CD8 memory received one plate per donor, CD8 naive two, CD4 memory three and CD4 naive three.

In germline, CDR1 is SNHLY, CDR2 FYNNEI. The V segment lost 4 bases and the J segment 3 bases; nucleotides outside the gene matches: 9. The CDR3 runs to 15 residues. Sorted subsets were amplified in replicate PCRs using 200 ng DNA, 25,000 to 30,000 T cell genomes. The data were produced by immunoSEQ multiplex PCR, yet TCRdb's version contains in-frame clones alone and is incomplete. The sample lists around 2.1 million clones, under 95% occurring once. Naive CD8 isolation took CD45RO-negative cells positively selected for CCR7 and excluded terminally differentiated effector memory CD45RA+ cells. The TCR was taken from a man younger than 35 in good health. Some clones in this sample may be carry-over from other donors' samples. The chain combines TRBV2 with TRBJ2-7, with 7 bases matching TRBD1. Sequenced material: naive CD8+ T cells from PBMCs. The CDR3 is CASSGAGGNYYEQYF. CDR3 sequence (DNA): TGTGCCAGCAGTGGGGCAGGGGGTAATTACTACGAGCAGTACTTC.